Sequencing of this TCR beta chain was carried out in a study of Ad26.COV2.S vaccination and SARS-CoV-2 variants. The germline gives CDR1 MGHRA, CDR2 YSYEKL. V was pared by 3 bases and J by 4 bases, with 7 bases of the junction left unmatched. This CDR3 contains 15 residues. Whole-study findings and limits: Substantial breadth was reported for post-vaccination spike-specific CD8+ and CD4+ T cells. Placebo recipients and vaccine recipients were similar in non-spike TCR breadth.

As for this clone: Its antigen is not identified.

Treatment denoted: some 19 received Ad26.COV2.S at low or high dose, single or two shots; five or six received placebo; per-sample allocation not given. All samples were drawn on day 63, counting from the first vaccine or placebo injection. Boston supplied an adult donor aged 18-55 years. TCRdb keeps only in-frame clones here, not all; method: immunoSEQ multiplex PCR. This sample yields roughly 420,000 clones, of which roughly 89% are seen a single time; about 2.5% belongs to the top ten. The material sequenced was peripheral blood, taken in a trial of Ad26.COV2.S vaccine versus placebo. The rearrangement uses TRBV4-1 and TRBJ2-3; 7 positions agree with TRBD1. The sequence derives from a person between 18 and 60 years old who received the Ad26.COV2.S COVID-19 vaccine or a placebo. CDR3 sequence reads: CASSHPGTEADTQYF. CDR3 DNA: TGCGCCAGCAGCCACCCCGGGACAGAGGCAGATACGCAGTATTTT.